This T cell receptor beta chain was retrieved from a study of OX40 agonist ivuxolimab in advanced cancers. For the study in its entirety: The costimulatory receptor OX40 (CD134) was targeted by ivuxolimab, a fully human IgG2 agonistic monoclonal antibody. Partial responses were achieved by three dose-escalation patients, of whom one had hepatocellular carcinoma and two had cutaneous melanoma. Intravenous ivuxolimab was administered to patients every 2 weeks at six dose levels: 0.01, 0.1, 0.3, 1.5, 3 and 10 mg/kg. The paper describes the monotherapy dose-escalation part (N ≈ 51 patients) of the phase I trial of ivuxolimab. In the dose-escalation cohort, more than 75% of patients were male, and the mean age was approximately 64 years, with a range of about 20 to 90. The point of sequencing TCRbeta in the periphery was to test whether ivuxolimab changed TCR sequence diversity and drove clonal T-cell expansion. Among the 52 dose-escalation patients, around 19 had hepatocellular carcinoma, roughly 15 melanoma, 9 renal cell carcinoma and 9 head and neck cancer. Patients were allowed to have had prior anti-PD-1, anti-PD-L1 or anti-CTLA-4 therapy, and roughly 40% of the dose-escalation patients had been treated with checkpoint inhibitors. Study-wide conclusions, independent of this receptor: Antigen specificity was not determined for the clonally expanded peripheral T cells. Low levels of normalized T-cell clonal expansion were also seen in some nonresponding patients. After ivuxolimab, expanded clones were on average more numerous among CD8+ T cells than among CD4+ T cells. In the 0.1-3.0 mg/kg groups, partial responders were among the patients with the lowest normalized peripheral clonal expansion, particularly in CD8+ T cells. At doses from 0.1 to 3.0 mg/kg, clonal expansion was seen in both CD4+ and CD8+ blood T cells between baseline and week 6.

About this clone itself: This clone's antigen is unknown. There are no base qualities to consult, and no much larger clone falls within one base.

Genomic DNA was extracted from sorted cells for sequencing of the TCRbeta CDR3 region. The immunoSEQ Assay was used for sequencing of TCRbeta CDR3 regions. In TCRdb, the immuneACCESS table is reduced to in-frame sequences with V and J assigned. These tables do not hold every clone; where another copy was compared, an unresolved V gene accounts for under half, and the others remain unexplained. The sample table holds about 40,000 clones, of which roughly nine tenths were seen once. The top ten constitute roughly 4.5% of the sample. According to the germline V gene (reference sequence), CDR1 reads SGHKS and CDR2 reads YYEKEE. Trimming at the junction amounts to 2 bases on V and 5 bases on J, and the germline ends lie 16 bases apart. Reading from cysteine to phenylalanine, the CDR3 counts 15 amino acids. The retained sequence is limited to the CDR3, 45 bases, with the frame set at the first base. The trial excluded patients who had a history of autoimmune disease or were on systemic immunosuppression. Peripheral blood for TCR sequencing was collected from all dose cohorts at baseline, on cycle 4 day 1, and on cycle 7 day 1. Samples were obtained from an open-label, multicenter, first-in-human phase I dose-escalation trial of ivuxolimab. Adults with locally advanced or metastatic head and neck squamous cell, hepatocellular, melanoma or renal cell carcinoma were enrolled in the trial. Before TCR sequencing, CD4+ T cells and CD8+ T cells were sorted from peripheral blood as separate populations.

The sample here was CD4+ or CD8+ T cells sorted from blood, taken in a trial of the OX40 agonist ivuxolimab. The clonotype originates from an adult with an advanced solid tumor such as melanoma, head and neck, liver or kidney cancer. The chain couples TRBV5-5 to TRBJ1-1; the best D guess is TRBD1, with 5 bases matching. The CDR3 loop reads CASSLGHEGGTEAFF. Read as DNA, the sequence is TGTGCCAGCAGCTTAGGACACGAGGGCGGGACTGAAGCTTTCTTT.